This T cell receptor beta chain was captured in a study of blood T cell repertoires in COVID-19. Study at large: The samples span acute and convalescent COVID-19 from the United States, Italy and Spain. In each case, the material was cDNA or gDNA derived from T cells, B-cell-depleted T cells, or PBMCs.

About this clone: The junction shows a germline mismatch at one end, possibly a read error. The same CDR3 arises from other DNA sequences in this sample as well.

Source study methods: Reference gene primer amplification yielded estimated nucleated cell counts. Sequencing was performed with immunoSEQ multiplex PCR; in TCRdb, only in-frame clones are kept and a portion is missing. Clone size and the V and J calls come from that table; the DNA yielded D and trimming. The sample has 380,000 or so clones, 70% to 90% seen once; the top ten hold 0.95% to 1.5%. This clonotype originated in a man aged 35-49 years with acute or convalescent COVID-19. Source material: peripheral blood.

This CDR3 is CSVGSQGYIYGYTF. The DNA of the CDR3 is TGCAGCGTTGGAAGCCAGGGTTATATCTATGGTTACACCTTC. V usage is TRBV29-1 and J usage is TRBJ1-2; maybe TRBD1 (5 bases). This CDR3 region has 14 residues. Germline lookup yields CDR1 SQVTM and CDR2 ANQGSEA.